These T cell receptor beta chains were read from a single sample in a study of blood T cell repertoires in COVID-19. Measured with immunoSEQ multiplex PCR; TCRdb has only the in-frame clones, and not every one. The data hold 160,000 or so clones, with about 85% observed a single time. Sequencing was performed on peripheral blood. Receptors originate from a man in his 70s who had recovered from COVID-19. Each CDR3 is given with its conserved first and last residue. D genes are given only for firm matches. Only part of the rows carry a size: once, few, many, or a class if the clone is expanded.

few | TRBJ2-7 | . | TRBV6-5 | CASRRTETYEQYF | TGTGCCAGCAGGAGGACAGAAACCTACGAGCAGTACTTC
. | TRBJ1-4 | . | TRBV7-9 | CASSSGTTNEKLFF | TGTGCCAGCAGCTCGGGTACCACTAATGAAAAACTGTTTTTT
. | TRBJ2-1 | . | TRBV24-1 | CATSVPQGTQFF | TGTGCCACCAGTGTCCCACAGGGTACGCAGTTCTTC
. | TRBJ2-3 | TRBD1 | TRBV6-5 | CASSLTGVDTQYF | TGTGCCAGCAGTTTAACAGGGGTAGATACGCAGTATTTT
once | TRBJ2-7 | . | TRBV18 | CASSPPGQAYEQYF | TGTGCCAGCTCACCACCGGGACAAGCCTACGAGCAGTACTTC
. | TRBJ2-7 | TRBD2 | TRBV7-2 | CASGGGAYEQYF | TGTGCCAGCGGCGGGGGGGCCTACGAGCAGTACTTC
. | TRBJ1-1 | . | TRBV6-7 | CASSYSWGGDTEAFF | TGTGCCAGCAGTTACTCGTGGGGAGGGGACACTGAAGCTTTCTTT
. | TRBJ2-1 | . | TRBV6-1 | CASSEVGSPNEQFF | TGTGCCAGCAGTGAAGTGGGCTCTCCCAATGAGCAGTTCTTC
. | TRBJ2-3 | . | TRBV4-1 | CASSQAGTDTQYF | TGCGCCAGCAGCCAAGCTGGCACAGATACGCAGTATTTT
. | TRBJ1-3 | . | TRBV7-9 | CASSSDSSGNTIYF | TGTGCCAGCAGCTCCGACAGCTCTGGAAACACCATATATTTT
. | TRBJ2-2 | TRBD1 | TRBV28 | CASSTRTGNTGELFF | TGTGCCAGCAGTACTCGGACAGGGAACACCGGGGAGCTGTTTTTT
few | TRBJ1-4 | . | TRBV5-4 | CASSPGGGGNEKLFF | TGTGCCAGCAGTCCGGGAGGGGGAGGTAATGAAAAACTGTTTTTT
. | TRBJ2-3 | . | TRBV19 | CASSPGQYRDTQYF | TGTGCCAGTAGTCCCGGACAGTACAGGGATACGCAGTATTTT
. | TRBJ1-2 | . | TRBV15 | CATSRDSTYGYTF | TGTGCCACCAGCAGAGATTCAACTTATGGCTACACCTTC
. | TRBJ2-1 | . | TRBV5-6 | CASSFERNEQFF | TGTGCCAGCAGCTTTGAGCGTAATGAGCAGTTCTTC
. | TRBJ1-2 | TRBD1 | TRBV10-3 | CAISESGQGWKGYTF | TGTGCCATCAGTGAGTCGGGACAGGGATGGAAAGGCTACACCTTC
. | TRBJ1-4 | TRBD1 | TRBV28 | CASRSNRGPTWEKLFF | TGTGCCAGCAGGTCCAACAGGGGGCCCACCTGGGAAAAACTGTTTTTT
once | TRBJ1-5 | TRBD1 | TRBV5-8 | CASSPRTGVNQPQHF | TGTGCCAGCAGCCCCAGGACAGGCGTCAATCAGCCCCAGCATTTT
many | TRBJ2-2 | TRBD1 | TRBV29-1 | CSVPETGANTGELFF | TGCAGCGTCCCTGAGACAGGGGCGAACACCGGGGAGCTGTTTTTT
. | TRBJ2-7 | TRBD2 | TRBV9 | CASSSGGRSYEQYF | TGTGCCAGCAGCTCGGGGGGGCGTAGCTACGAGCAGTACTTC
. | TRBJ2-2 | . | TRBV28 | CASSQTGGGTGELFF | TGTGCCAGCAGTCAAACAGGGGGGGGCACCGGGGAGCTGTTTTTT
. | TRBJ2-3 | . | TRBV19 | CASGADIGTDTQYF | TGTGCCAGTGGGGCGGACATAGGCACAGATACGCAGTATTTT
. | TRBJ1-6 | . | TRBV7-6 | CASSLGSGYNSPLHF | TGTGCCAGCAGCTTAGGAAGCGGCTATAATTCACCCCTCCACTTT
few | TRBJ1-5 | . | TRBV3-1/TRBV3-2 | CASSHGVNGNQPQHF | TGTGCCAGCAGCCACGGGGTAAATGGCAATCAGCCCCAGCATTTT
. | TRBJ1-4 | TRBD1 | TRBV27 | CASSFQGAREKLFF | TGTGCCAGCAGTTTCCAGGGGGCTCGAGAAAAACTGTTTTTT